Listed below are T cell receptor beta chains from one sample, sequenced in a study of blood T cell repertoires in COVID-19. Some clones are missing from TCRdb's copy, which holds only in-frame ones; the method was immunoSEQ multiplex PCR. Here the sample spans 120,000 or so clones, around 81% being singletons. Sample: peripheral blood. These receptors all stem from a woman aged 50 to 60 with acute or convalescent COVID-19. Each CDR3 is given with its conserved first and last residue. The D gene is left open where the match is weak. Clone sizes are given selectively: once, few, many, or a class where the clone is expanded.

16	TRBV11-2	TRBJ2-1	.	.	CASSLNRGVTYNEQFF	TGTGCCAGCAGCTTAAATCGCGGAGTAACCTACAATGAGCAGTTCTTC
12	TRBV29-1	TRBJ1-1	.	.	CSIGGGDTEAFF	TGCAGCATTGGGGGGGGAGACACTGAAGCTTTCTTT
15	TRBV2	TRBJ1-6	.	TRBD1	CASRATRQGNSPLHF	TGTGCCAGCAGAGCCACCCGACAGGGAAATTCACCCCTCCACTTT
9	TRBV28	TRBJ1-1	.	.	CATGGEAFF	TGTGCCACCGGCGGAGAAGCTTTCTTT
14	TRBV27	TRBJ1-2	once	.	CASSQHSGSNGYTF	TGTGCCAGCAGCCAGCATTCCGGGTCAAACGGCTACACCTTC
12	TRBV12-3/TRBV12-4	TRBJ1-1	.	.	CASSLRDTEAFF	TGTGCCAGCAGTTTACGGGATACTGAAGCTTTCTTT
17	TRBV12-5	TRBJ2-3	once	TRBD2	CASGTRGTSGITDTQYF	TGTGCTAGTGGTACAAGGGGGACTAGCGGAATCACAGATACGCAGTATTTT
12	TRBV12-3/TRBV12-4	TRBJ2-5	once	TRBD1	CASSFGQGTQYF	TGTGCCAGCAGTTTTGGACAGGGAACCCAGTACTTC
13	TRBV29-1	TRBJ1-1	.	.	CSVFGQLNTEAFF	TGCAGCGTCTTCGGACAGCTGAACACTGAAGCTTTCTTT
13	TRBV10-3	TRBJ1-1	.	TRBD1	CATETGANTEAFF	TGTGCCACGGAGACAGGGGCGAACACTGAAGCTTTCTTT
16	TRBV4-1	TRBJ1-2	.	.	CASSQDFVGVNYGYTF	TGCGCCAGCAGCCAAGACTTCGTTGGAGTAAACTATGGCTACACCTTC
15	TRBV7-8	TRBJ2-5	.	.	CASSPDPHRDGTQYF	TGTGCCAGCAGCCCGGATCCGCACAGGGACGGGACCCAGTACTTC
14	TRBV11-3	TRBJ1-1	.	TRBD1	CASSLTGGNTEAFF	TGTGCCAGCAGCCTCACAGGGGGGAACACTGAAGCTTTCTTT
12	TRBV28	TRBJ1-1	.	.	CASSSWNTEAFF	TGTGCCAGCAGTTCCTGGAACACTGAAGCTTTCTTT
15	TRBV15	TRBJ2-5	.	TRBD1	CATSGGQGNQETQYF	TGTGCCACCAGCGGCGGACAGGGAAACCAAGAGACCCAGTACTTC
13	TRBV2	TRBJ1-2	.	TRBD1	CASNKGQGEGYTF	TGTGCCAGCAATAAGGGACAGGGCGAGGGCTACACCTTC
15	TRBV18	TRBJ1-3	.	.	CASSGNSPSKGTIYF	TGTGCCAGCTCCGGAAACAGTCCTTCTAAAGGCACCATATATTTT
16	TRBV9	TRBJ2-1	.	TRBD2	CASSVSGTSGNNEQFF	TGTGCCAGCAGCGTTTCCGGGACTAGCGGAAACAATGAGCAGTTCTTC
15	TRBV4-2	TRBJ1-5	.	TRBD1	CASSQSAGGGQPQHF	TGTGCCAGCAGCCAGTCGGCAGGGGGCGGTCAGCCCCAGCATTTT
13	TRBV18	TRBJ2-7	.	TRBD1	CASSRGQGDEQYF	TGTGCCAGCTCACGAGGACAGGGAGACGAGCAGTACTTC
14	TRBV7-3	TRBJ1-1	.	.	CASSLTPVNTEAFF	TGTGCCAGCAGCTTAACTCCGGTGAACACTGAAGCTTTCTTT
15	TRBV9	TRBJ2-4	.	TRBD2	CASSDSGRAGNIQYF	TGTGCCAGCAGCGATAGCGGGAGGGCGGGAAACATTCAGTACTTC
18	TRBV3-1/TRBV3-2	TRBJ1-3	.	TRBD1	CASSQHIGQGASGNTIYF	TGTGCCAGCAGCCAACATATCGGACAGGGGGCCTCTGGAAACACCATATATTTT